A selection of T cell receptor beta chains follows, all from one sample in a study of regulatory T cells in long-lasting Graves disease. TCRdb re-called the multiplex PCR reads through MiXCR, storing one row per CDR3 protein. The repertoire holds approximately 350,000 distinct CDR3 sequences, roughly 16% seen once, with over 20% in the top ten. A further study also used this sample, focusing on T cells in Graves' hyperthyroidism and ophthalmopathy.

This specimen consisted of peripheral blood mononuclear cells (PBMCs), obtained at new diagnosis, from a patient treated with antithyroid drugs. The receptors stem from a woman aged 18-29 years with Graves disease. Both conserved end residues are part of each CDR3. A D gene is named only where the DNA matches it firmly. Rows give clone size only sometimes, using once, few, many, or a class for an expanded clone.

j_call	v_call	d_call	clone_size	cdr3_nt	cdr3_aa
TRBJ1-1	TRBV4-1	-	many	TGCGCCAGCAGCCAAGCTTTTGTGGGGAACACTGAAGCTTTCTTT	CASSQAFVGNTEAFF
TRBJ2-1	TRBV2	TRBD2	many	TGTGCCAGCAGGGGTGGCGGGGGGGCCTCAAATGAGCAGTTCTTC	CASRGGGGASNEQFF
TRBJ2-1	TRBV30	TRBD1	-	TGTGCCTGGAGTGGAGGGACAGGGAATTCTGATCAGTTCTTC	CAWSGGTGNSDQFF
TRBJ1-6	TRBV30	-	many	TGTGCCTGGAGTGTCCCAGGGTTCCCTCATAATTCACCCCTCCACTTT	CAWSVPGFPHNSPLHF
TRBJ2-7	TRBV5-1	-	many	TGCGCCAGCAGCTTGGGGACAAAATCCTACGAGCAGTACTTC	CASSLGTKSYEQYF
TRBJ2-7	TRBV28	TRBD1	many	TGTGCCAGCAGTTTATATCTTTTACGGAATGGGACAGCGTCCTACGAGCAGTACTTC	CASSLYLLRNGTASYEQYF
TRBJ2-6	TRBV5-1	-	few	TGCGCCAGCAGCTCGGTTTCGACACTCCGTACCTCTGGGGCCAACGTCCTGACTTTC	CASSSVSTLRTSGANVLTF
TRBJ1-2	TRBV19	-	-	TGTGCCAGTACCTCACGTGGGACTAACTATGGCTACACCTTC	CASTSRGTNYGYTF
TRBJ2-7	TRBV10-3	TRBD2	many	TGTGCCATCACAACTAGCGGGAGAGGGGAGCAGTACTTC	CAITTSGRGEQYF
TRBJ2-7	TRBV5-1	TRBD2	many	TGCGCCAGCAGGGACAGTCTAGCGGGGGGCATCTCCGAGCAGTACTTC	CASRDSLAGGISEQYF
TRBJ2-3	TRBV6-2/TRBV6-3	-	-	TGTGCCAGCCCCCGGACAGCTAGCACAGATACGCAGTATTTT	CASPRTASTDTQYF
TRBJ2-1	TRBV19	-	once	TGTACCAGTAGTTTGATAAGCGGAGCCTACAATGAGCAGTTCTTC	CTSSLISGAYNEQFF
TRBJ2-1	TRBV15	-	-	TGTGCCACCAGCAGAGAATTTAGCTGGACCGCCTACGAAGGCAATGAGCAGTTCTTC	CATSREFSWTAYEGNEQFF
TRBJ1-6	TRBV6-4	-	few	TGTGCCAGCAGTGACTCGAGGAATTCACCCCTCCACTTT	CASSDSRNSPLHF
TRBJ2-5	TRBV7-6	-	few	TGTGCCAGCAGAAAAAGATGGGCCGGGTCGGGCGAGACCCAGTACTTC	CASRKRWAGSGETQYF
TRBJ2-2	TRBV5-1	TRBD2	-	TGCGCCAGCAGCTTGGGACTAGCGGGGGTTCCCACCGGGGAGCTGTTTTTT	CASSLGLAGVPTGELFF
TRBJ2-1	TRBV11-2	TRBD2	many	TGTGCCAGCAGCCCTAGCGGGGGGACCTACAATGAGCAGTTCTTC	CASSPSGGTYNEQFF
TRBJ2-1	TRBV12-3/TRBV12-4	-	many	TGTGCCAGCAGCTTTGGGGGCTCCTACAATGAGCAGTTCTTC	CASSFGGSYNEQFF
TRBJ2-7	TRBV5-4	TRBD1	-	TGTGCCAGCAGCAGTCCCGAACAGGGGGCCTACGAGCAGTACTTC	CASSSPEQGAYEQYF
TRBJ1-5	TRBV6-1	TRBD1	few	TGTGCCAGCAGTGTTCCAGGGGGCGTTCAGCCCCAGCATTTT	CASSVPGGVQPQHF
TRBJ1-5	TRBV27	-	many	TGTGCCAGCAGTCGTAAGGGTGATTGGGAAAATCAGCCCCAGCATTTT	CASSRKGDWENQPQHF
TRBJ2-1	TRBV6-4	TRBD2	-	TGTGCCAGCAGTGGCGATACTAGCGGGAGTTTGTATGAGCAGTTCTTC	CASSGDTSGSLYEQFF
TRBJ1-5	TRBV5-6	-	many	TGTGCCAGCAGCTCTAGTGTCAATCAGCCCCAGCATTTT	CASSSSVNQPQHF
TRBJ2-7	TRBV12-3/TRBV12-4	TRBD1	many	TGTGCCAGCAGTTCACAAAGACACAGGGGGCGCGGGATAGCCTACGAGCAGTACTTC	CASSSQRHRGRGIAYEQYF